This TCR beta chain was sequenced for a study of T-cell memory formation after mild COVID-19. Study background: Across donors, TCR clusters were largely donor specific.

Study-wide findings and caveats: In second-wave clones peaking day 37, SARS-CoV-2 specificity remained unconfirmed.

Remarks on this clonotype: What it binds is unknown.

Germline loops: CDR1 SEHNR, CDR2 FQNEAQ (reference sequence). CDR3 length: 13 amino acids. Trimming shortened V by 4 bases and J by 6 bases, and 12 bases separated the two germline ends. TCRdb reprocessed the 5' RACE reads via MiXCR and lists one record per CDR3 protein. The profile shows 250,000 to 400,000 distinct CDR3 sequences, around an eighth of them singletons. V gene TRBV7-9 combines with J gene TRBJ1-2, with a weak D call TRBD1 (5 bases). The sample taken for sequencing was PBMCs or a T cell subset sorted from them (not recorded which). This clonotype was sampled from a man aged 18 to 29 who had mild COVID-19 (a few samples of this study predate the infection). Cell type and time point are not known. As DNA, the CDR3 is TGTGCCAGCAGCTCCCGGGGCGGCCATGGCTACACCTTC. It is translated as CASSSRGGHGYTF. The whole variable domain, filled in from reference TRBV7-9 and TRBJ1-2, reads DTGVSQNPRHKITKRGQNVTFRCDPISEHNRLYWYRQTLGQGPEFLTYFQNEAQLEKSRLLSDRFSAERPKGSFSTLEIQRTEQGDSAMYLCASSSRGGHGYTFGSGTRLTVV.